This T cell receptor beta chain was identified in a study of CD8 T cells in ankylosing spondylitis. TCRdb redid the calling of the 5' RACE reads with MiXCR, one entry per CDR3 protein. The sample has about 250,000 distinct CDR3 sequences; more than 25% are singletons. The junction had 6 bases not matched to a gene; V was cut back by 7 bases and J by 4 bases. Germline values: CDR1 MNHEY, CDR2 SVGEGT. The CDR3 contains 16 residues. The clonotype was recovered from a male donor with ankylosing spondylitis or in good health (not recorded which). Material for sequencing was blood, either unsorted or a sorted T cell fraction (not recorded which). The rearrangement uses TRBV6-2 or TRBV6-3 and TRBJ2-3, with 15 bases matching TRBD2. The DNA of the CDR3 is TGTGCCAGCACTTGGACTAGCGGGGGGGCTGCAGATACGCAGTATTTT. Translation: CASTWTSGGAADTQYF.